The T cell receptor (beta chain) described here comes from a study of stem cell transplantation in POMP-related autoinflammatory disease (dated by TCRdb to about 2021). Looking at the study overall: The study hypothesis was that defective thymoproteasomes impair MHC class I-dependent CD8+ T-cell differentiation and positive selection, which skews the TRB repertoire. Before transplant, patients showed CD4+ naive T-cell skewing, low CD8+ T-cell proportions, and reduced T-cell cytokine secretion. To find out how POMP deficiency affects T-cell receptor beta repertoire diversity and CDR3 characteristics, high-throughput TRB sequencing was used.

The intended sense of this specimen's time point label: before hematopoietic stem cell transplant. PRAID featured prominent immunodeficiency alongside autoinflammation. Before TRB sequencing, the T-cell subsets, namely conventional T cells, CD8+ T cells, regulatory T cells, and T follicular helper cells, were sorted. Per the germline V gene, SGHVS is the CDR1 and FQNEAQ is the CDR2. Including the terminal cysteine and phenylalanine, the CDR3 comprises 14 residues. The retained sequence is limited to the CDR3, 42 bases, with the frame set at the first base. Deletion took 5 bases off V and 1 base off J, with a span of 11 bases between the germline ends. About this clone: The antigen it binds to is not known. Base qualities are missing; no much larger clone stands one base away.

Here is what the overall study found, with its caveats: In PRAID patients, the trend toward increased clonality and lower diversity reached statistical significance only for regulatory T cells. PRAID patients trended toward lower TRB diversity and higher clonality across all analyzed T-cell subsets. The number of unique TRB V-J gene pairings in PRAID patients was restricted.

The library was made by the immunoSEQ multiplex PCR assay. The authors' analysis ran thus. Shannon entropy, which accounts for clonal size distribution, was used to quantify repertoire diversity. The Gini-Simpson index (Simpson_1-D) was used to measure inequality in clonotype distribution. TCRdb took over this immuneACCESS table, retaining in-frame rearrangements with V and J assigned. Such tables are incomplete; in checked studies, under half of the missing clones stem from an unresolved V gene, and the remainder is unexplained. V and J calls and clone size follow that table, whereas D and trimming were derived from the DNA. For this sample the table gives tens of thousands of clones, of which 75% to 90% were detected only once. Clones ranked in the top ten supply approximately 2.4% of the sample.

The origin of this receptor is a human donor with POMP-related autoinflammation and immune dysregulation (PRAID). The rearranged segments are TRBV7-8 and TRBJ1-1, with TRBD1 tentatively as D gene (5 bases match). Material: CD4+ T cells from PBMCs, obtained before stem cell transplantation. The nucleotide sequence reads TGTGCCAGCAGCGGGCAGACAGAGAACACTGAAGCTTTCTTT. Translated, it gives CASSGQTENTEAFF.